The sample holds a few counts of the clone carrying this T cell receptor (beta chain). The sample comes from a study of blood T cells in healthy people across ages. Germline V gives CDR1 DFQATT, CDR2 SNEGSKA (reference sequence). The CDR3 is 16 residues long. Trimming left V 1 base short and J 1 base short, with 15 bases between. A J-beta primer mix and a sample-barcoded 5' primer were used in a second PCR of about 7 to 12 cycles. TCRdb analysed the 5' RACE reads with MiXCR anew, one entry per CDR3 protein. The repertoire consists of about 1.6 million distinct CDR3 sequences, with roughly 30% occurring once and the leading ten covering 11%.

This sequence joins TRBV20-1 and TRBJ2-3, with D uncertain. This receptor was obtained from a woman aged 25 to 39 in good health. Sample: blood. CDR3 amino acids: CSARVSGPERTDTQYF. CDR3 DNA sequence: TGCAGTGCTAGAGTTTCGGGCCCAGAACGCACAGATACGCAGTATTTT.